One T cell receptor (beta chain) is described in this entry. Germline V gene lookup returns CDR1 KGHSH and CDR2 LQKENI. There are 13 residues in the CDR3. Trimming pared 2 bases from V and 4 bases from J, leaving 6 bases between. This sample was included in a study of blood T cell repertoires in COVID-19. TCRdb's table, derived via immunoSEQ multiplex PCR, lists solely in-frame clones and lacks some. The sample lists 270,000 or so clones; 80% to 95% were seen once. This chain links TRBV18 with TRBJ1-5; D remains ambiguous. The sample consisted of PBMCs or T cells enriched from blood (not recorded which). The origin of this receptor is a man aged 35 to 55 who had been exposed to COVID-19. CDR3 sequence reads: CASSPGKNQPQHF. As DNA, the CDR3 is TGTGCCAGCTCACCAGGCAAGAATCAGCCCCAGCATTTT.